This is a list of T cell receptor beta chains from one sample in a study of T cells in Graves' hyperthyroidism and ophthalmopathy. TCRdb reprocessed the multiplex PCR reads with MiXCR, giving one entry per CDR3 protein. The top ten hold less than 20% of the sample, which has 350,000 or so distinct CDR3 sequences, 15% to 20% seen once. Sequenced input: blood. The receptors originated from a woman between 40 and 50 years old with Graves' ophthalmopathy. Each CDR3 is given without its conserved first and last residue.

V	J	CDR3
TRBV20-1	TRBJ2-5	SARDAGLAWETQY
TRBV11-2	TRBJ1-1	ASSTRGPGQGARTTEAF
TRBV5-1	TRBJ2-7	ASSLGQPAYEQY
TRBV6-1	TRBJ1-5	ASSPLARFSNQPQH
TRBV29-1	TRBJ2-2	SGQSTGELF
TRBV6-1	TRBJ2-7	ASRVLAGPYEQY
TRBV12-3/TRBV12-4	TRBJ2-7	ASTPSGKRSPEQY
TRBV27	TRBJ2-2	ASSWDFNTGELF
TRBV29-1	TRBJ2-7	SALHYEQY
TRBV6-4	TRBJ2-7	ASSSIRPHEQY
TRBV18	TRBJ1-1	ASSPQSVPYTEAF
TRBV2	TRBJ2-4	ASSALRGVTAKNIQY
TRBV30	TRBJ2-7	AWDLFGRAGEQY
TRBV18	TRBJ2-7	ASSPFSGQTYEQY
TRBV4-3	TRBJ2-2	ASSQVIPGPGELF
TRBV20-1	TRBJ2-4	SAGTSGRGDIQY
TRBV28	TRBJ1-6	ASSSLRGGRSPLH
TRBV29-1	TRBJ1-1	SLPGTGDEAF
TRBV7-2	TRBJ1-5	ASSVQGGNQPQH
TRBV4-1	TRBJ2-7	ASSSATTGMEHEQY
TRBV12-3/TRBV12-4	TRBJ1-2	ASSLSGWKGYT
TRBV25-1	TRBJ2-7	ASNPSSPPYEQY
TRBV27	TRBJ2-7	ASSFRPVGTGGDEQY
TRBV6-2/TRBV6-3	TRBJ1-1	ASRTGGGLNTEAF
TRBV30	TRBJ2-6	ALNQGTGTSGANVLT
TRBV19	TRBJ2-5	ASSIGFLAGGETQY
TRBV18	TRBJ2-7	ASSHRGIDHEQY
TRBV6-1	TRBJ2-7	ASSLGVGGEQY
TRBV12-3/TRBV12-4	TRBJ1-1	ASRPTTMNTEAF
TRBV7-7	TRBJ2-5	ASSPGRSLQETQY
TRBV7-6	TRBJ2-2	ASSLARMVSGPGELF
TRBV6-2/TRBV6-3	TRBJ1-5	ASLSRTGGYQQPQH
TRBV7-2	TRBJ2-2	ASRFTNTGELF
TRBV28	TRBJ2-7	ASRSGYEQY
TRBV15	TRBJ2-7	ATSRVGLAGVTYEQY
TRBV4-2	TRBJ2-5	ASSQGTSGRLREETQY
TRBV5-1	TRBJ2-7	ASSGRTGGGHEQY
TRBV7-9	TRBJ1-1	ASSLVVAVEGEAF
TRBV7-8	TRBJ2-5	ASSRLGQDQETQY
TRBV7-8	TRBJ2-7	ASSPREASSYEQY
TRBV12-3/TRBV12-4	TRBJ2-7	ASNLGGGYEQY
TRBV27	TRBJ2-5	ASSLRGVFETQY